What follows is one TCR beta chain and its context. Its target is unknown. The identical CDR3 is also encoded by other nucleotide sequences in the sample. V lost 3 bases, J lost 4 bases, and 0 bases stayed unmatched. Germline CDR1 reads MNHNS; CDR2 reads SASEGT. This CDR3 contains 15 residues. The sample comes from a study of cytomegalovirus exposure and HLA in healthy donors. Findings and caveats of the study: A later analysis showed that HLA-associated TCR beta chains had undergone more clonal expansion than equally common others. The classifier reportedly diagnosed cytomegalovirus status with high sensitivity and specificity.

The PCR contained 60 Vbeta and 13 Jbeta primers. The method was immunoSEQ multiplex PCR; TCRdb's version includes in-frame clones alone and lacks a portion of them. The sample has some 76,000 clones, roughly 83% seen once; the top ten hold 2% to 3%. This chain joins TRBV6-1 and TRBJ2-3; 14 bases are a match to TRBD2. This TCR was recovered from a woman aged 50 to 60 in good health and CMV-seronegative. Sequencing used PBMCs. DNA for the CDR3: TGTGCCAGCAGTGAGGGACTAGCGGGAGCAGATACGCAGTATTTT. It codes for CASSEGLAGADTQYF.